A single sample is the source of the 12 T cell receptor beta chains below, sequenced in a study of shared clonotypes between healthy human individuals. Produced via immunoSEQ multiplex PCR; TCRdb's table is partial and in-frame only. The table records about 230,000 clones, just over 65% of them present only once. Sequencing was done on a sample of memory CD4+ T cells sorted from blood. As for subset: CD45RA-negative fraction. These receptors came from a man aged 25-45 years in good health.

This rearrangement joins TRBV2 to TRBJ2-6; the D is unclear. The germline V gene encodes CDR1 SNHLY and CDR2 FYNNEI. The V gene lost 2 bases and the J gene lost 2 bases, with 4 bases spanning the gap. The CDR3 is 14 residues long. For the CDR3, the DNA is TGTGCCAGCAGTGAACAGGCTGGGGCCAACGTCCTGACTTTC. Translation gives CASSEQAGANVLTF.

For this clone: Other DNA sequences of this sample code for an identical CDR3. The CDR3: CASSLWTDTEAFF. DNA of the CDR3: TGTGCCAGCAGCTTGTGGACAGACACTGAAGCTTTCTTT. The rearrangement links TRBV5-4 to TRBJ1-1; D possibly corresponds to TRBD1 (6 bases). This CDR3 has 13 residues. Germline V gives CDR1 SGHNT, CDR2 YYREEE (reference sequence). Trimming stripped 1 base from V and 3 bases from J, with 7 bases between.

The chain employs TRBV7-9 and TRBJ1-1; D call uncertain. CDR1 is SEHNR, CDR2 FQNEAQ, per germline (reference sequence). V dropped 3 bases and J dropped 5 bases, with 10 bases sitting between them. The CDR3 consists of 13 residues. CDR3 DNA sequence: TGTGCCAGCAGCTTGGGTCAGCTGACTGAAGCTTTCTTT. The encoded protein is CASSLGQLTEAFF.

A few counts support this clone. This chain connects TRBV28 to TRBJ1-5, with no clear D. V was shortened by 4 bases and J by 4 bases, with 5 bases between the two germline ends. The CDR3 spans 12 residues. The germline CDR1 and CDR2 sequences are MDHEN and SYDVKM. Here the CDR3 DNA reads TGTGCCAGCAGTTACATTAATCAGCCCCAGCATTTT. Translated, it gives CASSYINQPQHF.

The rearrangement uses TRBV5-1 and TRBJ2-1; D ambiguous. This CDR3 contains 14 residues. The V and J ends lost 4 bases and 5 bases respectively, with 13 bases between them. The germline gives CDR1 SGHRS, CDR2 YFSETQ. CDR3 coding DNA: TGCGCCAGCAGCAGTGGTAGTCAAAACAATGAGCAGTTCTTC. It codes for CASSSGSQNNEQFF.

The chain carries TRBV18 and TRBJ2-7; 10 nucleotides align to TRBD1. In germline, CDR1 is KGHSH, CDR2 LQKENI. The CDR3 is 14 amino acids. V dropped 6 bases and J dropped 1; count of bases not matched to a gene: 3. The CDR3 sequence: CASSQGQGSYEQYF. The CDR3 region has the DNA TGTGCCAGCTCCCAGGGACAGGGGTCCTACGAGCAGTACTTC.

This clone has ten or more counts. The chain recombines TRBV2 with TRBJ2-3; 8 bases map to TRBD2. Trimming took 8 bases from V and 3 from J; bases not matched to a gene: 4. In germline, CDR1 is SNHLY, CDR2 FYNNEI. The CDR3 sequence is 13 residues long. The CDR3 here is CASDRGRTDTQYF. Here the CDR3 DNA reads TGTGCCAGCGACCGCGGGAGGACAGATACGCAGTATTTT.

The chain's CDR3 is CASSEAGLAGANVLTF. CDR3 bases: TGTGCCAGCAGTGAAGCGGGGTTGGCTGGGGCCAACGTCCTGACTTTC. The chain links TRBV2 to TRBJ2-6, with D unclear. V was shortened by 0 bases and J by 2 bases, with 8 bases between the two germline ends. The CDR3 sequence is 16 residues long. Germline loops: CDR1 SNHLY, CDR2 FYNNEI.

The chain recombines TRBV9 with TRBJ2-1, with a weak D call TRBD1 (5 bases). CDR3 size: 15 residues. With 1 base removed from V and 7 bases from J, the gap between germline ends came to 15 bases. From germline, CDR1 is SGDLS and CDR2 YYNGEE. CDR3: CASSVTAPGLNEQFF. As DNA, the CDR3 is TGTGCCAGCAGCGTAACCGCACCAGGGTTGAATGAGCAGTTCTTC.

The CDR3: CASSDGPHRNEQFF. In DNA form, the CDR3 reads TGTGCCAGCAGTGACGGGCCTCATAGGAATGAGCAGTTCTTC. The chain carries TRBV6-1 and TRBJ2-1; D is unclear. The CDR3 is made up of 14 amino acids. Between the trimmed V and J ends, which lost 3 bases and 7 bases, there was a span of 13 bases. Germline V lookup: CDR1 MNHNS, CDR2 SASEGT.

This clone has a handful of counts. The rearrangement uses TRBV5-1 and TRBJ2-6; TRBD1 matches at 8 bases. This CDR3 region has 18 residues. J gave up 0 bases and V 4 bases, and 9 bases lay outside the gene matches. Per the germline V gene, CDR1 is SGHRS and CDR2 is YFSETQ. The CDR3 DNA sequence: TGCGCCAGCAGCCTTTGGACAGGGCTGAGCTCTGGGGCCAACGTCCTGACTTTC. Residues: CASSLWTGLSSGANVLTF.

The rearrangement joins TRBV6-5 to TRBJ2-7; D may correspond to TRBD1 or TRBD2 (5 bases each). Trimming removed 5 bases at V and 3 bases at J, with 11 bases between. Germline loops: CDR1 MNHEY, CDR2 SVGAGI. There are 13 residues in the CDR3. The CDR3 is CASSRGRHYEQYF. CDR3 coding DNA: TGTGCCAGCAGTCGGGGCCGTCACTACGAGCAGTACTTC.